The 2 T cell receptor beta chains below were found in one sample sequenced in a study of cytomegalovirus exposure and HLA in healthy donors. In the PCR, 60 Vbeta and 13 Jbeta primers were used. TCRdb's table, derived via immunoSEQ multiplex PCR, lists solely in-frame clones and lacks some. This table has approximately 240,000 clones, over 65% appearing once. Sequencing input: PBMCs. The source is a woman in her fifties or sixties in good health and CMV-seropositive.

This clone turned up a few times. The chain joins TRBV5-6 to TRBJ1-1, with D perhaps matching TRBD1 (6 bases). CDR3 length: 16 amino acids. V shed 4 bases and J shed 1 base, with 17 bases lying between them. Germline lookup yields CDR1 SGHDT and CDR2 YYEEEE. CDR3 sequence: CASSRGGARSNTEAFF. The CDR3 coding sequence is TGTGCCAGCAGCCGGGGGGGGGCACGGTCGAACACTGAAGCTTTCTTT.

The chain couples TRBV21-1 to TRBJ1-2; the table names TRBD1, a call not compared with the DNA. TRBV21-1 is assigned pseudogene status. This CDR3 has 15 residues. CDR3 residues: CASSKPRQGKEGYTF. The CDR3 DNA reads as TGTGCCAGCAGCAAACCGAGACAGGGGAAAGAGGGCTACACCTTC.